A single sample gave rise to the 5 T cell receptor beta chains below, sequenced in a study of T cells after yellow fever vaccination. TCRdb called the 5' RACE reads again in MiXCR, with one record for every CDR3 protein. The sample has nearly 45,000 distinct CDR3 sequences, 6.8% seen once. The starting material was CD8+ T cells not binding an NS4B(214-222) dextramer, sorted from PBMCs, obtained 45 days after the yellow fever booster vaccination. The source is a man aged 25 to 40 who received the YFV17D yellow fever vaccine.

The sample holds many counts of this clonotype. This chain uses TRBV20-1 with TRBJ2-7, with 7 bases identical to TRBD2. Unmatched junction bases numbered 8, after V lost 0 bases and J lost 3 bases. CDR1 and CDR2 from the germline V gene are DFQATT and SNEGSKA (reference sequence). CDR3 size: 15 residues. The CDR3 region is CSARDVRGDHYEQYF. In DNA, the CDR3 is TGCAGTGCTAGAGATGTTCGGGGGGACCACTACGAGCAGTACTTC.

The J gene is TRBJ2-5, the V gene TRBV20-1; D not resolved. V was trimmed by 6 bases and J by 3 bases, leaving 26 bases between them. The germline V gene encodes CDR1 DFQATT and CDR2 SNEGSKA (reference sequence). This CDR3 region has 17 residues. CDR3 sequence reads: CSALGFGTDRWEETQYF. The CDR3 DNA reads TGCAGTGCCCTAGGGTTCGGCACCGACCGTTGGGAAGAGACCCAGTACTTC.

The CDR3 loop reads CASSTQMTPRSYEQYF. The DNA of the CDR3 is TGTGCCAGCAGTACCCAGATGACCCCCCGATCCTACGAGCAGTACTTC. V gene TRBV27 combines with J gene TRBJ2-7; no definite D call. Between the trimmed V and J ends, which lost 5 bases and 1 base, there was a span of 18 bases. Germline lookup yields CDR1 MNHEY and CDR2 SMNVEV (reference sequence). The CDR3 contains 16 residues.

This clonotype was found many times. This chain uses TRBV6-2 or TRBV6-3 with TRBJ2-1; D remains unclear. Trimming removed 6 bases from V and 0 bases from J, with 6 bases in between. The V gene's germline CDR1 is MNHEY and CDR2 SVGEGT. This CDR3 contains 13 residues. The CDR3 DNA reads as TGTGCCAGCAGCTGGGGCTCCTACAATGAGCAGTTCTTC. Encoded protein: CASSWGSYNEQFF.

A few counts support this clonotype. This chain connects TRBV7-3 to TRBJ2-1, with a weak D call TRBD2 (6 bases). V was trimmed by 8 bases and J by 5 bases, leaving 10 bases between them. CDR3 length: 12 residues. Germline-derived CDR1 and CDR2 are SGHTA and FQGTGA. The CDR3 DNA reads TGTGCCAGCGGGACTCCCAACAATGAGCAGTTCTTC. Translation: CASGTPNNEQFF.